The T cell receptor (beta chain) described here comes from a study of blood T cell repertoires in COVID-19 (dated by TCRdb to the early 2020s). For the study in its entirety: Collaborator samples came from the United States, Italy and Spain and covered acute and convalescent phases of COVID-19. The prospective study material was composed of cDNA or gDNA derived from T cells, B-cell-depleted T cells, or PBMCs. Deeply sampled blood TCRbeta repertoires from subjects exposed to, actively infected with, or recovered from COVID-19 were included in the dataset. The repertoires were released in a freely available public database meant as a resource for research on the immune response to SARS-CoV-2. Samples came from the ongoing ImmuneRACE study (first 160 participants) plus 1,254 subjects from 6 global collaborators. Nearly every sample came with metadata listing a de-identified subject ID, COVID-19 status, age in years and sex. Where available, HLA class I and class II types were obtained from metadata supplied by the sample provider rather than from assay-based typing. Findings and caveats that apply to the study as a whole: The quantity of clinical and demographic metadata differed by source and by participant and was supplied without curation.

To note about this clone: Its antigen is still unknown. No qualities accompany the bases; no much larger clone lies one base away.

CDR1 and CDR2, looked up from the germline V gene, are SGHDN and FVKESK. The CDR3 starts with the cysteine, ends with the phenylalanine, and has 17 residues. The only DNA kept is the CDR3, 51 bases in frame from the first base. The germline V and J ends show losses of 4 bases and 4 bases respectively, and no gene match explains 9 bases of the junction. TCRbeta CDR3 regions were amplified from genomic DNA using the immunoSEQ Assay, a bias-controlled multiplex PCR. The study's own analysis went as follows. The number of nucleated cells in each sample was estimated from the amplification of reference gene primers within the assay. Sequence reads were collapsed and filtered to measure the absolute abundance of every unique TCRbeta CDR3 rearrangement. For each sample, productive Simpson clonality was calculated by taking the square root of Simpson's diversity index across productive rearrangements. TCRdb mirrors the immuneACCESS table, restricted to in-frame sequences. Some clones are absent from its copies; in checked studies, under half trace to an unresolved V gene, and the reason for the others is unknown. V, J and clone size reflect that table, while D and trimming were determined from the DNA. The table for this sample lists some 150,000 clones; around 79% of them were counted only once. 2.5% to 3% of the sample is held by the ten biggest clonotypes.

In the prospective study, participants were 18 to 89 years old, resided in about two dozen geographic areas of the United States, and were enrolled through a virtual design. To assign participants to cohorts, the prospective study relied on clinical history that participants themselves reported in a screening survey and a study questionnaire. Recovered participants in ImmuneRACE Cohort 3 were defined as having two consecutive negative NP/OP PCR tests, clearance from a healthcare professional, or resolution of symptoms. In the prospective study, whole blood, serum and a nasopharyngeal or oropharyngeal swab were collected from each participant by mobile phlebotomists. Additional blood draws and questionnaires over an approximately two-month period could optionally be provided by prospective study participants. Before DNA extraction, blood samples from the prospective study were shipped at room temperature or frozen.

The source material was PBMCs or T cells enriched from blood (not recorded which). This sequence uses TRBV14 and TRBJ2-7; 14 central nucleotides agree with TRBD2. This receptor was obtained from a woman in her fifties or sixties who had recovered from COVID-19. The DNA reads TGTGCCAGCAGCCCCGGACTAGCGGGAGGACCCTCTTACGAGCAGTACTTC. Translated, this gives CASSPGLAGGPSYEQYF.